The clone carrying this T cell receptor (beta chain) has a count of ten or more. Described time point: technical triplicate 1. It was by 5'RACE with 10-nucleotide random UMIs that the cDNA was made. The authors obtained over 200 million TCR-beta sequences from 15-18 subjects per sequencing run. MiXCR, run by TCRdb on the 5' RACE reads, gives a single entry per CDR3 protein. The sample lists some 38,000 distinct CDR3 sequences, around 10% seen once, with approximately 4% in the top ten. Trimming left V 3 bases short and J 0 bases short, with 8 bases between. Germline loops: CDR1 DFQATT, CDR2 SNEGSKA (reference sequence). CDR3 length: 13 amino acids. The sample belongs to a study of neurological immune-mediated disorders.

This TCR came from a man aged 60 to 75 with HTLV-1-associated myelopathy (HAM/TSP). The V and J genes are TRBV20-1 and TRBJ1-1; D is unclear. The specimen was PBMCs. The CDR3 DNA sequence: TGCAGTGCTAGGCCGGCTTTGAACACTGAAGCTTTCTTT. Residues: CSARPALNTEAFF.